A selection of T cell receptor beta chains follows, all from one sample in a study of blood T cell repertoires in COVID-19. Profiling relied on immunoSEQ multiplex PCR, and the TCRdb table lists in-frame clones only, not all of them. Among about 260,000 clones, over 75% were seen once, and the ten largest hold approximately 0.7%. The sequenced sample was peripheral blood. These receptors were obtained from a human donor in a cohort sampled during active COVID-19. Both conserved end residues are part of each CDR3. D genes are given only for firm matches. The size field is filled for only some rows; it gives once, few, many or a size class.

>.|TRBJ1-4|TRBV7-2|TRBD1
TGTGCCAGCAGCCCCAGGGGGATGGAGGAAAAACTGTTTTTT
CASSPRGMEEKLFF
>.|TRBJ1-2|TRBV7-9|TRBD1
TGTGCCAGCAGCTTAGAGACAGGGGACCCGAGAGGCTACACCTTC
CASSLETGDPRGYTF
>.|TRBJ2-3|TRBV28|TRBD1
TGTGCCACTTACAGGGGGGACACAGATACGCAGTATTTT
CATYRGDTDTQYF
>.|TRBJ1-1|TRBV12-5|.
TGTGCTAGTGGTTTCATGGAGGGCACTGAAGCTTTCTTT
CASGFMEGTEAFF
>.|TRBJ2-1|TRBV6-2/TRBV6-3|.
TGTGCCAGCAGTTACAATCAGATGTGGGGACAAAGCTCCTACAATGAGCAGTTCTTC
CASSYNQMWGQSSYNEQFF
>.|TRBJ1-5|TRBV24-1|TRBD1
TGTGCCACCAGCGACCGGGACAGGGGGCTCAGTCAGCCCCAGCATTTT
CATSDRDRGLSQPQHF
>.|TRBJ2-5|TRBV5-6|TRBD2
TGTGCCAGCAGCTTGGCGGGACTAGCGGGAGGCCAAGAGACCCAGTACTTC
CASSLAGLAGGQETQYF
>once|TRBJ1-3|TRBV7-2|TRBD1
TGTGCCAGCAGCCTCCCCCCCCGGGACAGAGGAAACACCATATATTTT
CASSLPPRDRGNTIYF
>.|TRBJ1-1|TRBV24-1|.
TGTGCCACCAGTGGAACCAGTACAGGGTCGAACACTGAAGCTTTCTTT
CATSGTSTGSNTEAFF
>.|TRBJ2-7|TRBV7-8|.
TGTGCCAGCAGCGCCAGGGATTACGAGCAGTACTTC
CASSARDYEQYF
>once|TRBJ2-7|TRBV5-4|TRBD2
TGTGCCAGCAGCTTGGGACTAGCGGGGGCCTACGAGCAGTACTTC
CASSLGLAGAYEQYF
>once|TRBJ1-6|TRBV7-9|.
TGTGCCAGCGGAGGACGCTATAATTCACCCCTCCACTTT
CASGGRYNSPLHF
>.|TRBJ2-3|TRBV19|TRBD2
TGTGCCAGTAGCACCACGGGGACTAGCCCAGCCAGAAGGATCACAGATACGCAGTATTTT
CASSTTGTSPARRITDTQYF
>.|TRBJ2-7|TRBV7-2|TRBD1
TGTGCCAGCAGCCCGGGACAGGGGGCTCTGAAGCAGTACTTC
CASSPGQGALKQYF
>few|TRBJ1-2|TRBV10-2|.
TGCGCCAGCAGTGAGCCGGGGTACTATGGCTACACCTTC
CASSEPGYYGYTF
>.|TRBJ1-2|TRBV28|TRBD1
TGTGCCAGCAGACCCGAGGACAGGGCAGCTGGCTACACCTTC
CASRPEDRAAGYTF
>.|TRBJ1-2|TRBV3-1/TRBV3-2|.
TGTGCCAGCAGCCAAGGAACCGTGCTAGTAGGCTACACCTTC
CASSQGTVLVGYTF
>.|TRBJ2-7|TRBV27|TRBD1
TGTGCCAGCAGTTCCCAGGGACAGGGTGCCGAGCAGTACTTC
CASSSQGQGAEQYF
>.|TRBJ1-6|TRBV5-5|.
TGTGCCAGCAGCTTTTCTACAGTTCAGGGGTATAATTCACCCCTCCACTTT
CASSFSTVQGYNSPLHF
>.|TRBJ2-5|TRBV20-1|.
TGCAGTGCCACCCACGAGGAGACCCAGTACTTC
CSATHEETQYF
>.|TRBJ2-7|TRBV5-1|.
TGCGCCAGCAGCTTTGCGGCCGAGGGCTACGAGCAGTACTTC
CASSFAAEGYEQYF
>.|TRBJ2-7|TRBV6-5|.
TGTGCCAGCAAGATGGACCCTACAGGGGAGCAGTACTTC
CASKMDPTGEQYF
>.|TRBJ2-7|TRBV6-2/TRBV6-3|.
TGTGCCAGCAGTTATCGATGGGGAGCCGAGCAGTACTTC
CASSYRWGAEQYF
>few|TRBJ1-1|TRBV5-1|.
TGCGCCAGCAGCTTTGCAGGGCCGAACACTGAAGCTTTCTTT
CASSFAGPNTEAFF
>.|TRBJ1-6|TRBV6-2/TRBV6-3|.
TGTGCCAGCAGTTACGACACTTATTCACCCCTCCACTTT
CASSYDTYSPLHF
>.|TRBJ2-5|TRBV9|.
TGTGCCAGCAGCGTAGACGGGAGAGAGACCCAGTACTTC
CASSVDGRETQYF
>.|TRBJ1-1|TRBV9|TRBD1
TGTGCCAGCAGCGACCCCCCGACAGGGGGCGACACTGAAGCTTTCTTT
CASSDPPTGGDTEAFF
>.|TRBJ2-7|TRBV6-2/TRBV6-3|.
TGTGCCAGCAGTTACACTGGCGGGCGGGTGGTCGACGAGCAGTACTTC
CASSYTGGRVVDEQYF
>.|TRBJ1-3|TRBV28|.
TGTGCCAGCAGTTTTATTTCCCTTCGCCTAAGTTCCTCTGGAAACACCATATATTTT
CASSFISLRLSSSGNTIYF
>.|TRBJ1-1|TRBV5-1|TRBD1
TGCGCCAGCAGCTTACAGGGGGCTGAAGCTTTCTTT
CASSLQGAEAFF
>.|TRBJ2-1|TRBV9|TRBD2
TGTGCCAGCAGCGCCAGGAATTGGGGGGGTGAGCAGTTCTTC
CASSARNWGGEQFF
>.|TRBJ1-6|TRBV30|TRBD1
TGTGCCTGGAGTGACCTTCGACAGGGGAATAATTCACCCCTCCACTTT
CAWSDLRQGNNSPLHF
>.|TRBJ1-1|TRBV14|.
TGTGCCAGCAGCCAGGATGAGGGTGGCCTCCGTGGCATCGACACTGAAGCTTTCTTT
CASSQDEGGLRGIDTEAFF